The 6 T cell receptor beta chains listed next were all sequenced from one sample in a study of blood T cell repertoires in COVID-19. The repertoire was sequenced with immunoSEQ multiplex PCR; TCRdb's copy has only in-frame clones and lacks some. Counted here are around 250,000 clones, about 91% occurring once; the ten biggest clones make up approximately 1.2%. The sample consisted of PBMCs or T cells enriched from blood (not recorded which). These receptors all come from a human donor in a cohort exposed to, infected with or recovered from COVID-19 (not recorded which). The donor label of this sample is uncertain.

The chain recombines TRBV23-1 with TRBJ1-6; maybe TRBD1 (5 bases). TRBV23-1 is placed among ORFs of uncertain function. V was shortened by 3 bases and J by 9 bases, with 21 bases between the two germline ends. The CDR3 loop spans 17 amino acids. The DNA of the CDR3 is TGCGCCAGCAGTCACTCGGCAGGGTGGCCGGTGGGTTCACCCCTCCACTTT. Its protein product is CASSHSAGWPVGSPLHF.

This clone came up a few times. The V and J genes are TRBV5-1 and TRBJ1-6; D is uncertain. Germline loops: CDR1 SGHRS, CDR2 YFSETQ. Trimming removed 4 bases at V and 0 bases at J, with 14 bases between. The CDR3 loop spans 17 amino acids. Written as DNA, the CDR3 is TGCGCCAGCAGCCGCGAAGGCGGTAGCTCCTATAATTCACCCCTCCACTTT. Translation gives CASSREGGSSYNSPLHF.

The chain is built from TRBV11-3 and TRBJ1-2; TRBD1 agrees at 9 bases. CDR3 size: 15 residues. Losses at the gene ends were 1 base for V and 6 bases for J; bases not matched to a gene: 6. Germline values: CDR1 SGHNT, CDR2 YENEEA. The CDR3, as DNA: TGTGCCAGCAGCTTAGGAACCGGACAGGGGCATGGCTACACCTTC. This codes for CASSLGTGQGHGYTF.

The chain uses TRBV11-2 and TRBJ1-1, with D unclear. Germline lookup yields CDR1 SGHAT and CDR2 FQNNGV. V gave up 4 bases and J gave up 4 bases, with 10 bases separating them. The CDR3 loop spans 13 amino acids. CDR3 in DNA: TGTGCCAGCAGCTACCATGGGCCCACTGAAGCTTTCTTT. Amino acids: CASSYHGPTEAFF.

The rearrangement links TRBV30 to TRBJ1-2, with a weak D call TRBD1 (6 bases). Germline lookup yields CDR1 GTSNPN and CDR2 SVGIG (reference sequence). The CDR3 is made up of 14 amino acids. V lost 0 bases, J lost 5 bases, and 13 bases lay in between. CDR3 loop: CAWSVSPGAYGYTF. DNA of the CDR3: TGTGCCTGGAGTGTATCGCCAGGGGCGTATGGCTACACCTTC.

The chain links TRBV9 to TRBJ1-1; TRBD1 matches 7 bases. The CDR3 sequence is 14 residues long. The V segment lost 3 bases and the J segment 0 bases; nucleotides outside the gene matches: 2. Germline CDR1 and CDR2: SGDLS and YYNGEE. The CDR3 DNA reads as TGTGCCAGCAGCGGCAGGGGGATGAACACTGAAGCTTTCTTT. It translates to CASSGRGMNTEAFF.